This T cell receptor beta chain was captured in a study of cytomegalovirus exposure and HLA in healthy donors (dated by TCRdb to 2015 to 2018). General notes on the study: According to an earlier analysis of 450 to 650 of the donors, about 179 million T cells yielded some 110 million unique TCR beta sequences and 250 to 350 Gb of sequence data. Roughly 300 gigabases of sequencing data and 75 million to 85 million unique TCR sequences made up an early release that covered approximately 700 HLA-typed donors. Among the 398 genotyped donors, about 83% belonged to the genetic ancestry cluster associated with self-reported Caucasian donors. The study was designed to test whether signatures of past pathogen exposure could be identified by cataloging public T cell receptors. The study used immunosequencing to profile the T cell repertoires of several hundred subjects and linked those repertoires to cytomegalovirus serostatus. In addition to the first cohort of several hundred subjects, a separate validation cohort of around 110 different subjects was used. To predict cytomegalovirus infection status, the study combined high-throughput TCR immunosequencing, statistical association of individual TCRs with disease status, and machine learning. A later analysis re-examined previously published TCR beta repertoires from roughly 650 donors and added high-resolution HLA genotyping to investigate patterns of TCR occurrence. Rather than drawing on any new phenotypic data, the later analysis identified candidate immune exposures from TCR beta sequences and the way those sequences occurred across donors. An earlier analysis of 450 to 750 of the donors used high-throughput TCR beta sequencing to judge whether each TCR beta V gene segment behaved as functional or pseudogenic. Donor age, sex, ethnicity and CMV serostatus were compiled together with the repertoire data. Genome-wide SNP genotypes for about 65% of the roughly 670 donors were used in a later genetic analysis, which treated that subset as a discovery cohort. Every discovery cohort repertoire had been produced on one sequencing platform. HLA typing included class I and class II loci at four-digit resolution. The number of donors typed differed by locus, with 629-630 for A, B, C, DRB1 and DQB1, more than 500 for DQA1, nearly 610 for DPA1, and 400 to 490 for DPB1. About five DR-DQ haplotypes were treated as single units for association and clustering because of strong linkage in the cohort. On average, around 240,000 unique TCR beta nucleotide sequences were sequenced per donor among 398 genotyped donors of the cohort, with 15% to 20% of those sequences being non-productive.

At the junction V is shortened by 5 bases and J by 6 bases, with 16 bases in between. The CDR3 numbers 14 residues from cysteine through phenylalanine. Only the CDR3 DNA is retained, 42 bases long and in frame from the first base. Looking up the germline V gene (reference sequence) yields CDR1 LNHDA and CDR2 SQIVND. The full study reports these points: A later analysis reported that several top co-occurrence clusters appeared linked to parvovirus B19, influenza, CMV and Epstein-Barr virus. Some IMGT-functional V segments, including TRBV6-2 and TRBV6-3, could not be distinguished by the 87-base-pair reads and were therefore excluded. The only immune exposure information available for the cohort was CMV serostatus. Specific HLA alleles were associated with around 18,000 TCR beta sequences at a false discovery rate of 0.05 in a later analysis. A further reported finding was that TCR beta sequences accurately predicted the HLA-A and HLA-B alleles for most subjects in the first cohort. Broadly in line with IMGT annotations, most TCR beta V segments showed up in productive rearrangements about 90% or about 30% of the time in an earlier analysis of some 590 of the donors. In both the original and validation cohorts, the classifier was reported to diagnose cytomegalovirus status with high specificity and sensitivity. Sequencing depth was assumed to be roughly uniform across donors in the presence/absence analyses, though that assumption may not hold. Most TCR sequences were observed very rarely across donors, whereas some public TCRs were present in many individuals. A cluster of highly shared sequence variants was judged likely to represent a technical artifact of the sequencing pipeline. In vitro tests confirmed that a few of the cytomegalovirus-associated TCR beta chains recognize cytomegalovirus antigens. In a later analysis, the rate of TCR association differed among HLA loci, with DRB1 alleles having the most associated TCRs and HLA-C alleles having the fewest. Because HLA typing was unavailable for some donors at each locus, only the typed subset was used in association tests. In a later analysis, HLA-associated TCR beta chains showed more clonal expansion and lower generation probabilities than non-associated chains that were equally common. According to a later genetic analysis, donors in an Asian-associated ancestry cluster had fewer N-insertions in productive TCRs than the roughly 700-donor mean. It was suggested by the authors that the approach could potentially be generalized to other disease states and immunological phenotypes. The study gave a list of 150 to 200 TCR beta chains associated with cytomegalovirus. In this cohort, only TCR beta chains were sequenced, and detectable features were limited by the absence of alpha or paired-chain data. In a later analysis, most CMV-associated TCR beta chains were found to appear HLA-restricted, with HLA associations seemingly driven largely by CMV exposure. When HLA alleles, especially DR and DQ, strongly co-occurred, attributing TCR associations to individual alleles was difficult. Correlated functional status among segregating V segments might reflect linkage disequilibrium, but an unknown experimental factor could not be ruled out. Because counts were too low, seventeen rarely observed V segments, including chromosome 9 orphons, were left out of the earlier analysis of about 500 of the donors. In a later genetic analysis, a missense DCLRE1C variant was associated with V-gene and J-gene trimming of TCR beta chains, and the association was replicated in an independent cohort.

To note about this clone: Which antigen it targets is not known. There are no base qualities to consult, and no much larger clone falls within one base.

The cohort consisted of 650 to 850 healthy bone marrow donors. At the time of sampling, all cohort members were nominally healthy, though unrecorded immune exposures were likely present. The donor tested CMV seropositive and was one of the 289 seropositive cohort members. A peripheral blood sample was collected from each donor, and TCR beta sequencing was performed on peripheral blood mononuclear cells. The Qiagen DNeasy Blood Extraction Kit was used to extract genomic DNA from the blood cell samples. Libraries were built with the immunoSEQ multiplex PCR assay. For the multiplex PCR, a mixture combining 60 forward primers for TCR Vbeta segments and 13 reverse primers for TCR Jbeta segments was used. A multiplex PCR assay on genomic DNA amplified the CDR3 region of rearranged TCR beta genes. On the Illumina HiSeq System, the amplified TCR beta libraries were sequenced as 87-base-pair reads. On the study's bioinformatics: Across the roughly 640 repertoires, a later analysis counted about 81 million unique TCR beta chains, about 10 million of which were shared by at least two donors. Raw reads were error-corrected and collapsed into unique sequences by a nearest-neighbor algorithm in which closely related sequences were merged to remove PCR and sequencing errors. V, D and J gene segments were assigned by aligning CDR3 sequences to IMGT reference sequences. Each retained sequence needed at least a six-nucleotide match to both a V gene segment and a J gene segment. Rearrangements were classified as productive when the CDR3 lacked stop codons and remained in frame with V and J, and all other rearrangements were classified as non-productive. Following IMGT convention, CDR3 was defined as the stretch from the second conserved V-encoded cysteine up to the conserved J-encoded phenylalanine. The earlier analysis of some 550 of the donors excluded any sequence lacking an unambiguous match to a single V gene segment. An earlier analysis of about 590 of the donors classified V segments as functional when productive rearrangements were above 56.7% and as segregating when the standard deviation between donors was above 5%. A statistical classification framework was built to diagnose cytomegalovirus status from the catalog of TCR beta chain sequences. In a later analysis, V and J genes were assigned by comparing TCR nucleotide sequences against IMGT/GENE-DB human TR gene sequences. A later analysis assigned CDR3 sequences and most-parsimonious VDJ recombination scenarios with the TCRdist pipeline. In a later analysis, each TCR beta chain was defined by its CDR3 amino acid sequence together with its V-gene family, and reads without a unique V-gene family were excluded. In a later analysis, 450 to 600 highly shared, low-generation-probability nucleotide sequences were removed to address suspected cross-contamination and a sequencing artifact. For each public chain, a later analysis derived a clonal expansion index from normalized ranks of inferred template counts within each repertoire. In a later analysis, generation probabilities were computed using a VDJ recombination model fitted to out-of-frame rearrangements, and the results were checked against IGoR. Hypergeometric tests were used in a later analysis to score TCR-TCR, TCR-HLA and TCR-CMV co-occurrence, with a repertoire-size bias correction applied to the TCR pairs. False discovery rates were estimated in a later analysis by permuting HLA or CMV assignments 20 times. In a later analysis, co-occurring TCRs were grouped using DBSCAN, and TCRdist sequence similarity was added for clustering within HLA-allele-positive subsets. Co-occurrence clustering excluded repertoires with fewer than 30,000 or more than 120,000 public chains, plus five with anomalous nucleotide sharing. In its TCRdb copy, this immuneACCESS table keeps in-frame sequences only and misses some clones. Where compared with another copy, unresolved V genes explain less than half of these, and the others have no known cause. V and J calls plus clone size are reproduced from that table; the DNA served to infer D and trimming. The sample contains 150,000 to 200,000 clones, roughly 80% of them found a single time. The top ten clonotypes cover 4.5% to 7.5% of the sample.

The V gene is TRBV19 and the J gene is TRBJ1-2; the D gene is perhaps TRBD1, from 6 matching bases. The TCR sequence derives from a woman aged 25 to 39 in good health and CMV-seropositive. Sequencing was carried out using PBMCs. The DNA sequence is as follows: TGTGCCAGTAGTTTTCACAGGGACGTGAATGGCTACACCTTC. This sequence encodes CASSFHRDVNGYTF.